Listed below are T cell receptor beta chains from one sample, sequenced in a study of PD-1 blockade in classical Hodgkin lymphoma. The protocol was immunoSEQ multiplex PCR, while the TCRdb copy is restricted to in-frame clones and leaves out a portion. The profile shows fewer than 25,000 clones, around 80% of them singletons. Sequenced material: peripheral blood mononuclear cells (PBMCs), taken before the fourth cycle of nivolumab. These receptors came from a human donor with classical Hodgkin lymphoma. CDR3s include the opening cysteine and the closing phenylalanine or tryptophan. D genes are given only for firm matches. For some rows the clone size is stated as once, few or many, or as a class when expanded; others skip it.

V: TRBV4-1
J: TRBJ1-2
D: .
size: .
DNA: TGCGCCAGCAGCGAACCGGGATCCTACTATGGCTACACCTTC
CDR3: CASSEPGSYYGYTF

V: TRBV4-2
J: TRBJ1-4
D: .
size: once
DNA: TGTGCCAGCAGCCAAATCCCCGGGGGGGGGCTTGTTGAAAAACTGTTTTTT
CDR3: CASSQIPGGGLVEKLFF

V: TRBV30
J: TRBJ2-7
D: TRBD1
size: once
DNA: TGTGCCTGGAGTGAGGGGGGACAGGGACCTTACGAGCAGTACTTC
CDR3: CAWSEGGQGPYEQYF

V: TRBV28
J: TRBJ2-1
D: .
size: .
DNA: TGTGCCAGCAGTTTATACGCGGAGACCTACAATGAGCAGTTCTTC
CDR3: CASSLYAETYNEQFF

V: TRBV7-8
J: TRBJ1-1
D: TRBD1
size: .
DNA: TGTGCCAGCAGCTTAGTAAGGGACAGGGTGAACACTGAAGCTTTCTTT
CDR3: CASSLVRDRVNTEAFF

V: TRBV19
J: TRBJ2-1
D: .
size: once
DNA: TGTGCCAGTAGGGCGTCAGTTTACAATGAGCAGTTCTTC
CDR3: CASRASVYNEQFF

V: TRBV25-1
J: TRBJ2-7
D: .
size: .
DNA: TGTGCCAGCAGTGAAAGTCCAGGACGCTTGAGCTCCTACGAGCAGTACTTC
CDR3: CASSESPGRLSSYEQYF

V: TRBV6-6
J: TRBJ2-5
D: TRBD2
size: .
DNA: TGTGCCAGCAGTCCCTTGGGACTAGCGGGAGAGACCCAGTACTTC
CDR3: CASSPLGLAGETQYF

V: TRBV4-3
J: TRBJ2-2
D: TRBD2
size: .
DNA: TGCGCCAGCAGCCAACTAGCGGAAGGTCCTACCGGGGAGCTGTTTTTT
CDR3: CASSQLAEGPTGELFF

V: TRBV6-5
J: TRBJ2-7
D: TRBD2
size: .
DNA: TGTGCCAGCAGGAAAAGCGGGAGCAAAGACTACGAGCAGTACTTC
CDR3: CASRKSGSKDYEQYF

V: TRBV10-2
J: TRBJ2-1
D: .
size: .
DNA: TGCGCCAGCAGTGAGTCGTGGACGTACGAGTCCTACAATGAGCAGTTCTTC
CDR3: CASSESWTYESYNEQFF

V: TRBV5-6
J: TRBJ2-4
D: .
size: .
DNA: TGTGCCAGCATTGGAGCAGGGGCGGGCAAAAACATTCAGTACTTC
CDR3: CASIGAGAGKNIQYF

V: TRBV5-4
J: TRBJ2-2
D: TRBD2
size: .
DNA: TGTGCCAGCAGCCGGGGGGACACCGGGGAGCTGTTTTTT
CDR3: CASSRGDTGELFF

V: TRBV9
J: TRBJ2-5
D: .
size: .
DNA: TGTGCCAGCAGCGTAGGCCCAAACAGGGTAGAGACCCAGTACTTC
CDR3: CASSVGPNRVETQYF

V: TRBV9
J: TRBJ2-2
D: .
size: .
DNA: TGTGCCAGCAGCGCCCGAACGGCCTCAAACGGGGCAGCCCTTGGGGAGCTGTTTTTT
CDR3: CASSARTASNGAALGELFF

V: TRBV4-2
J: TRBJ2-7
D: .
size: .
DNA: TGTGCCAGCAGCCAAGGACGCAGCTCCTACGAGCAGTACTTC
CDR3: CASSQGRSSYEQYF

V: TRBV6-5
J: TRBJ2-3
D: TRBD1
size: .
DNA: TGTGCCAGCAGTTACTCGGGACAGTCCACAGATACGCAGTATTTT
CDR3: CASSYSGQSTDTQYF

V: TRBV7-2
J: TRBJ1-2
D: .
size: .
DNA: TGTGCCAGCAGCTTAGTCCGCAGGGCCTCACGGGGCTACACCTTC
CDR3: CASSLVRRASRGYTF

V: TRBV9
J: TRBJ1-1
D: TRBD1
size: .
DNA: TGTGCCAGCAGCGTGGACAGGGGAGGGGGAGAAGCTTTCTTT
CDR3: CASSVDRGGGEAFF

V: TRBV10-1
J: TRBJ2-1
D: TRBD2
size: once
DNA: TGCGCCAGCAGTCCTACTAGCGGGGGTGTCTACAATGAGCAGTTCTTC
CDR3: CASSPTSGGVYNEQFF

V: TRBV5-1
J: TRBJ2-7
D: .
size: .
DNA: TGCGCCAGCAGCCAAGATCGGGGAACTTACGAGCAGTACTTC
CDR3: CASSQDRGTYEQYF

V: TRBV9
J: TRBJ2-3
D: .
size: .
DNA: TGTGCCAGCAGCGTAGGGATTGGCGGGCGAGGTGGGGACAACACAGATACGCAGTATTTT
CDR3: CASSVGIGGRGGDNTDTQYF

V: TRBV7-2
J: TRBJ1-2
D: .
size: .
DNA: TGTGCCAGCAGCTTAGACAGTGGCTACACCTTC
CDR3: CASSLDSGYTF

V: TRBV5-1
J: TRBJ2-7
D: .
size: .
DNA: TGCGCCAGCAGCGTTGAACCTTTCTACGAGCAGTACTTC
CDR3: CASSVEPFYEQYF

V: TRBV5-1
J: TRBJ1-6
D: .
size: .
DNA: TGCGCCAGCAGCTTGGATGAGGGTAATTCACCCCTCCACTTT
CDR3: CASSLDEGNSPLHF

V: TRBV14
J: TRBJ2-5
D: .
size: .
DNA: TGTGCCAGCAGCTCAGCGGTGACCCAGTACTTC
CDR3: CASSSAVTQYF

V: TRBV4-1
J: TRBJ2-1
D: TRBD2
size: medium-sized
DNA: TGCGCCAGCAGCCTCGGCGGGGTGTTTGAAAGCGGGACCGGCTACAATGAGCAGTTCTTC
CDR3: CASSLGGVFESGTGYNEQFF

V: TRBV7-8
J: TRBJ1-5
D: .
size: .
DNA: TGTGCCAGCAGCGCGGAGTCGTATCAGCCCCAGCATTTT
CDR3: CASSAESYQPQHF